This entry lists 7 T cell receptor beta chains sequenced from one sample in a study of preoperative IRX-2 immunotherapy in early breast cancer (dated 2019 in TCRdb). The intended sense of this specimen's treatment or condition label: preoperative locoregional IRX-2 cytokine immunotherapy. Libraries were made using the immunoSEQ multiplex PCR assay. As stored in TCRdb, this immuneACCESS dataset retains in-frame rearrangements with V and J assigned. A fraction of the clones does not appear; measured against another copy, unresolved V genes explain less than half of the discrepancy, and the remainder lacks a known reason. The sample yields around 28,000 clones; around 87% were counted once. The biggest ten clones account for around 9.6% of the sample. Sample collection was performed from a patient treated with IRX-2 immunotherapy. The receptors here all came from a human donor with breast cancer.

The rearrangement joins TRBV11-3 to TRBJ2-2; 8 bases fit TRBD2. Germline assignment: CDR1 SGHNT and CDR2 YENEEA. Trimming cost V 3 bases and J 5 bases; bases outside gene matches: 8. The CDR3 runs 16 residues. The CDR3 DNA is TGTGCCAGCAGCTTCTCCGGGAGGGCGGGAACCGGGGAGCTGTTTTTT. Translating it yields CASSFSGRAGTGELFF.

This sequence joins TRBV5-1 and TRBJ2-3; 9 nucleotides agree with TRBD1. CDR1 is SGHRS and CDR2 is YFSETQ in the germline V gene. V shed 3 bases, J shed 1 base, and the junction held 3 bases outside the gene matches. The CDR3 has 15 residues. The chain's CDR3 is CASSWDRAGTDTQYF. The CDR3 region has the DNA TGCGCCAGCAGCTGGGACAGGGCGGGCACAGATACGCAGTATTTT.

The CDR3 reads CATRTGDGYTF. The CDR3, as DNA: TGTGCCACCCGGACAGGGGACGGCTACACCTTC. This chain uses TRBV19 with TRBJ1-2; 9 positions agree with TRBD1. The CDR3 runs to 11 residues. Per germline, CDR1 LNHDA and CDR2 SQIVND (reference sequence). V shed 10 bases, J shed 8 bases, and the junction held 5 bases outside the gene matches.

The chain uses TRBV7-9 and TRBJ2-3; D call uncertain. The CDR3 extends over 14 amino acids. CDR1 and CDR2 from the germline V gene are SEHNR and FQNEAQ (reference sequence). V lost 4 bases, J lost 5 bases, and 13 bases lay in between. CDR3 in amino acids: CASSSIDHRDTQYF. In DNA, the CDR3 is TGTGCCAGCAGCTCGATCGACCACCGAGATACGCAGTATTTT.

J is TRBJ1-4 and V is TRBV5-6; D gene ambiguous. The CDR3 is made up of 12 amino acids. The ends were cut back, 4 bases at V and 8 bases at J, with 9 bases in the middle. Per germline, CDR1 SGHDT and CDR2 YYEEEE. The CDR3 region has the DNA TGTGCCAGCAGCGTGGGAGGAGAAAAACTGTTTTTT. Translation gives CASSVGGEKLFF.

J is TRBJ1-2 and V is TRBV7-2, with D unresolved. V dropped 4 bases and J dropped 8 bases, with 20 bases sitting between them. The CDR3 has 15 residues. Per the germline V gene, CDR1 is SGHTA and CDR2 is FQGNSA. The CDR3 loop is CASSSAGFLSGGYTF. The CDR3 region has the DNA TGTGCCAGCAGCTCCGCCGGGTTCCTCAGTGGGGGCTACACCTTC.

The rearrangement uses TRBV10-3 and TRBJ2-1; 14 bases agree with TRBD2. Trimming at V came to 6 bases and at J to 8 bases, leaving 9 bases not matched to a gene. The CDR3 loop spans 16 amino acids. Germline CDR1 ENHRY, CDR2 SYGVKD. CDR3: CAISVAGTSGSYEQFF. CDR3 bases: TGTGCCATCAGCGTAGCCGGGACTAGCGGGAGTTATGAGCAGTTCTTC.